This T cell receptor beta chain appears in the sequencing data of a study of CD8+CD57+ T cells in acquired aplastic anemia. Whole-study context: When averaged, DNA from sorted CD4+ and CD8+ cells came to approximately 3.2 ug. Researchers reported that healthy donors averaged about 11 million reads for CD4+ cells. Study-wide findings and caveats: The number of CD8+ CDR3 sequences shared by patients and controls was around 30.

Germline values: CDR1 SEHNR, CDR2 FQNEAQ (reference sequence). The CDR3 is 12 amino acids. V was trimmed by 5 bases and J by 6 bases, leaving 8 bases between them. The study profiled TCR beta VDJ and CDR3 using genomic DNA as template. Via MiXCR, TCRdb re-called the reads, giving one row per CDR3 protein. The sample carries 400,000 to 500,000 distinct CDR3 sequences, roughly 64% recorded once. With regard to this clonotype: Its antigen remains unknown.

The specimen sequenced was sorted CD4+, CD8+, or CD8+CD57+ T cells (not recorded which) from PBMCs. This TCR was sampled from a human donor in good health, serving as a control. This chain uses TRBV7-9 with TRBJ2-1; no clear D gene. The CDR3 DNA reads TGTGCCAGCAGCCTTGACATCAATGAGCAGTTCTTC. Its translation: CASSLDINEQFF.